This T cell receptor beta chain originates from a study of T cells in women clearing cervical HPV infection. On the study more broadly: HLA type stays a possible confounder, typing being limited.

Findings and limits, study-wide: Effector/memory and HPV-specific T cells were not isolated, and association timing is unknown.

Assay: immunoSEQ multiplex PCR; the TCRdb copy retains only in-frame clones and omits some. Its table lists about 27,000 clones. Comments on this clone: Its antigen is unknown. Coverage ceases 3 residues before the CDR3 finishes, and the germline J gene fills in the end.

This CDR3 has 17 residues. V dropped 7 bases and J dropped 6; count of bases not matched to a gene: 16. Germline CDR1 is MNHEY and CDR2 is SVGEGT. This chain uses TRBV6-2 or TRBV6-3 with TRBJ2-1; 9 positions agree with TRBD1. The receptor's source is a woman aged 18 to 75 with a cervical HPV16 infection that either progressed to CIN3+ or cleared (not recorded which). Specimen: blood buffy coat. CDR3 DNA, as far as it was read: TGTGCCAGCATTCCCTCAACCGGGACAGGGACACGCAATGAG. It specifies CASIPSTGTGTRNE. The complete CDR3 reads CASIPSTGTGTRNEQFF.